The 24 T cell receptor beta chains presented below share a single source sample, sequenced in a study of shared clonotypes between healthy human individuals (dated by TCRdb to the early 2020s). Libraries came from the immunoSEQ multiplex PCR assay. This is the immuneACCESS table as TCRdb keeps it, with only in-frame sequences that have V and J called. A part of the clones is gone; compared with another copy, unresolved V genes explain less than half, and the rest is unexplained. The sample table lists around 440,000 clones, over 60% of them with a count of one. Of the sample, around 12% falls within the top ten clones. Sequencing used PBMCs. The origin of the receptors is a woman between 40 and 50 years old in good health. Some clones in this sample may be carry-over from other donors' samples.

This chain joins TRBV21-1 and TRBJ2-7; the table's D call, TRBD1, was not checked against the DNA. TRBV21-1 is deemed a pseudogene. The CDR3 length is 16 residues. CDR3 nucleotide sequence: TGTGCCAGCAGCAAAGCGGGGCAGAAGGTCACCTACGAGCAGTACTTC. Translating it yields CASSKAGQKVTYEQYF.

A word on this clone: This may come from a read error, since a much larger clone is one base off. This chain connects TRBV5-1 to TRBJ2-7; 7 bases match TRBD1. With 1 base clipped from V and 1 base from J, the junction kept 5 bases outside the gene matches. Germline V lookup: CDR1 SGHRS, CDR2 YFSETQ. This CDR3 is built from 15 residues. The chain's CDR3 is CASSLSGQVSYEQYF. The CDR3 DNA sequence: TGCGCCAGCAGCTTGTCCGGACAGGTATCCTACGAGCAGTACTTC.

In this sample, this clone turned up once. This chain connects TRBV5-4 to TRBJ2-7; TRBD2 aligns across 10 bases. After removal of 0 bases from V and 5 bases from J, the junction contained 2 bases not matched to a gene. Germline V lookup: CDR1 SGHNT, CDR2 YYREEE (reference sequence). This CDR3 spans 14 amino acids. CDR3 amino acids: CASSLASGSHEQYF. In DNA, the CDR3 is TGTGCCAGCAGCTTGGCTAGCGGGAGCCACGAGCAGTACTTC.

The rearrangement joins TRBV9 to TRBJ2-1, with TRBD2 as a possible D gene (7 bases). The CDR3 covers 15 residues. Trimming took off 0 bases at V and 3 bases at J, with 10 bases between the two ends. The germline V gene has CDR1 SGDLS and CDR2 YYNGEE. The CDR3 region is CASSVEGDYYNEQFF. The CDR3 DNA reads as TGTGCCAGCAGCGTAGAGGGGGACTACTACAATGAGCAGTTCTTC.

There are a few counts of this clone. A single base is all that separates this from a far larger clone, so a read error is likely. Within the sample, other DNA sequences also encode this same CDR3. CDR3: CASSLSRDTEAFF. In DNA form, the CDR3 reads TGTGCCAGCAGTTTGAGCAGGGACACTGAAGCTTTCTTT. This chain connects TRBV27 to TRBJ1-1; D is perhaps TRBD1 (5 bases). The V end was cut by 3 bases, the J end by 3 bases, with 8 bases between. Germline CDR1 and CDR2: MNHEY and SMNVEV (reference sequence). The CDR3 spans 13 residues.

The rearrangement uses TRBV4-3 and TRBJ2-2; D might be TRBD1 (6 bases). Between the trimmed V and J ends, which lost 4 bases and 8 bases, there was a span of 14 bases. Germline V gene lookup returns CDR1 LGHNA and CDR2 YSLEER. The CDR3 contains 14 residues. CDR3 sequence: CASSPDSWGGELFF. The CDR3 region has the DNA TGCGCCAGCAGCCCGGACAGTTGGGGTGGGGAGCTGTTTTTT.

With respect to this clone: One end of the junction fails to match germline, which may point to a read error. The rearrangement uses TRBV6-6 and TRBJ1-1, with TRBD1 identical over 8 bases. The germline V gene encodes CDR1 MNHNY and CDR2 SVGAGI (reference sequence). The CDR3 is 15 amino acids. CDR3 DNA: TGTGCCAGCAGTCACTCGACAGGGGTTGGCACTGAAGCTTTCTTT. Its translation: CASSHSTGVGTEAFF.

J is TRBJ2-6 and V is TRBV2; 10 nucleotides agree with TRBD1. This CDR3 region has 18 residues. CDR1 and CDR2 from the germline V gene are SNHLY and FYNNEI. V was clipped by 8 bases and J by 0 bases; unmatched bases: 10. DNA for the CDR3: TGTGCCAGCGCGGAAATCGGACAGGGGGGCTCTGGGGCCAACGTCCTGACTTTC. Encoded protein: CASAEIGQGGSGANVLTF.

The chain uses TRBV7-8 and TRBJ2-7; 10 bases agree with TRBD2. CDR3 length: 16 amino acids. Germline V gene lookup returns CDR1 SGHVS and CDR2 FQNEAQ. The junction had 4 bases not matched to a gene; V was cut back by 2 bases and J by 0 bases. The CDR3 DNA reads as TGTGCCAGCAGCTTAACCCCTAGCGGGAGCTCCTACGAGCAGTACTTC. Translation: CASSLTPSGSSYEQYF.

The rearrangement joins TRBV19 to TRBJ1-2; 8 bases map to TRBD1. J gave up 4 bases and V 7 bases, and 11 bases lay outside the gene matches. Germline CDR1 is LNHDA and CDR2 is SQIVND (reference sequence). The CDR3 spans 15 residues. The CDR3 DNA is TGTGCCAGTACTTCTACAGGGGGTACAGGCTATGGCTACACCTTC. This codes for CASTSTGGTGYGYTF. Full variable domain (rest looked up from reference TRBV19 and TRBJ1-2): DGGITQSPKYLFRKEGQNVTLSCEQNLNHDAMYWYRQDPGQGLRLIYYSQIVNDFQKGDIAEGYSVSREKKESFPLTVTSAQKNPTAFYLCASTSTGGTGYGYTFGSGTRLTVV.

The V call is TRBV10-2, the J call TRBJ1-2, with D uncertain. The CDR3 contains 14 residues. V was shortened by 0 bases and J by 7 bases, with 12 bases between the two germline ends. Germline values: CDR1 WSHSY, CDR2 SAAADI. For the CDR3, the DNA is TGCGCCAGCAGTGAGTCGAGCAACCCCCTTGGCTACACCTTC. Translation: CASSESSNPLGYTF.

V gene TRBV29-1 combines with J gene TRBJ2-1, with D unclear. CDR1 is SQVTM and CDR2 is ANQGSEA in the germline V gene. The germline V and J ends were trimmed by 2 bases and 0 bases, with 2 bases remaining between them. There are 12 residues in the CDR3. CDR3 nucleotide sequence: TGCAGCGTTGAAAGCTCCTACAATGAGCAGTTCTTC. Its translation: CSVESSYNEQFF.

Comment on this clone: This is likely an artifact of a read error, given a far larger clone one base away. Distinct nucleotide sequences in the sample also encode this CDR3. The chain employs TRBV7-9 and TRBJ1-2, with 11 bases matching TRBD1. CDR1 SEHNR and CDR2 FQNEAQ come from the germline V gene (reference sequence). CDR3 size: 17 residues. The CDR3 sequence is CASSRPGTGGANYGYTF. CDR3 bases: TGCGCCAGCAGCCGTCCCGGGACAGGGGGAGCTAACTATGGCTACACCTTC.

On this clone itself: Germline and junction disagree at one end, which may indicate a read error. The sample holds other DNA sequences that translate to the same CDR3. This sequence joins TRBV7-7 and TRBJ2-1, with 10 bases that match TRBD2. The CDR3 is 15 residues long. Germline V lookup: CDR1 SSHAT, CDR2 FNYEAQ (reference sequence). The CDR3 nucleotides are TGTGCTAGCAGCTTAGTAGCGGGAGGCTACAATGAGCAGTTCTTC. This codes for CASSLVAGGYNEQFF.

The chain couples TRBV30 to TRBJ2-1; 8 bases fit TRBD2. Germline V gene data show CDR1 as GTSNPN and CDR2 as SVGIG (reference sequence). The CDR3 contains 15 residues. With 2 bases clipped from V and 0 bases from J, the junction kept 3 bases outside the gene matches. The CDR3 loop is CAWSPSGSSYNEQFF. The CDR3 DNA reads as TGTGCCTGGAGTCCGAGCGGGAGCTCCTACAATGAGCAGTTCTTC. Full variable domain (outside the CDR3, taken from reference TRBV30 and TRBJ2-1): SQTIHQWPATLVQPVGSPLSLECTVEGTSNPNLYWYRQAAGRGLQLLFYSVGIGQISSEVPQNLSASRPQDRQFILSSKKLLLSDSGFYLCAWSPSGSSYNEQFFGPGTRLTVL.

This chain links TRBV15 with TRBJ2-7; perhaps TRBD1 as D (7 bases). The CDR3 is 14 residues long. V was cut by 1 base and J by 5 bases, with 12 bases left in between. Germline CDR1 reads LNHNV; CDR2 reads YYDKDF (reference sequence). In DNA form, the CDR3 reads TGTGCCACCAGCAGAGGCGGGACAGAGGACGAGCAGTACTTC. It specifies CATSRGGTEDEQYF.

V and J are TRBV19 and TRBJ1-4; TRBD1 aligns across 7 bases. J lost 5 bases, V lost 6 bases, and 6 bases had no gene match. The CDR3 length is 14 residues. The V gene's germline CDR1 is LNHDA and CDR2 SQIVND (reference sequence). CDR3 DNA: TGTGCCAGTAGAAGAAGACAGGGCAATGAAAAACTGTTTTTT. Translation gives CASRRRQGNEKLFF.

V gene TRBV19 combines with J gene TRBJ2-7, with D uncertain. V shed 1 base and J shed 0 bases, with 7 bases lying between them. The CDR3 covers 14 residues. From germline, CDR1 is LNHDA and CDR2 SQIVND (reference sequence). In nucleotides, the CDR3 is TGTGCCAGTAGTATAGGAGGAGACTCCTACGAGCAGTACTTC. Translation: CASSIGGDSYEQYF.

The rearrangement uses TRBV14 and TRBJ2-5; the match to TRBD2 covers 11 bases. V shed 1 base and J 2 bases; nucleotides not matched to a gene: 3. This CDR3 comprises 16 residues. Per germline, CDR1 SGHDN and CDR2 FVKESK. As DNA, the CDR3 is TGTGCCAGCAGCCAAGCAATAGCGGGAGGGCAAGAGACCCAGTACTTC. Its protein product is CASSQAIAGGQETQYF.

This clone was picked up many times. This chain uses TRBV4-1 with TRBJ1-2, with D possibly matching TRBD1 (6 bases). CDR1 is MGHRA, CDR2 YSYEKL, per germline. Trimming cost V 4 bases and J 4 bases, with 10 bases left between them. CDR3 length equals 13 residues. CDR3 in amino acids: CASSPSRGYGYTF. In DNA, the CDR3 is TGCGCCAGCAGCCCCTCCAGGGGCTATGGCTACACCTTC.

This rearrangement joins TRBV18 to TRBJ2-5, with a tentative D call TRBD2 (6 bases). Per germline, CDR1 KGHSH and CDR2 LQKENI. V shed 4 bases and J shed 2 bases, with 8 bases lying between them. The CDR3 is 13 amino acids. The CDR3, as DNA: TGTGCCAGCTCACTGGGGAGGCAAGAGACCCAGTACTTC. Translation gives CASSLGRQETQYF.

V usage is TRBV25-1 and J usage is TRBJ2-5; D is unresolved. V was pared by 3 bases and J by 5 bases, with 7 bases between. Looked up from germline, CDR1 is MGHDK and CDR2 is SYGVNS. This CDR3 has 12 amino acids. This chain's CDR3 is CASSEPGETQYF. CDR3 DNA: TGTGCCAGCAGTGAGCCCGGGGAGACCCAGTACTTC.

The chain is built from TRBV5-4 and TRBJ2-2, with TRBD2 matching 7 bases. V lost 0 bases to trimming and J lost 2 bases; unmatched junction nucleotides: 7. Germline-derived CDR1 and CDR2 are SGHNT and YYREEE (reference sequence). The CDR3 consists of 17 residues. The CDR3 spells CASSLARGRGNTGELFF. The CDR3 region has the DNA TGTGCCAGCAGCTTGGCCCGGGGGAGGGGAAACACCGGGGAGCTGTTTTTT.

CDR3 DNA: TGTGCCAGCAGTTTTTTGGGACAGGCCCAAGAGACCCAGTACTTC. Its translation is CASSFLGQAQETQYF. This chain connects TRBV28 to TRBJ2-5; 8 bases are shared with TRBD1. The CDR3 spans 15 residues. J was trimmed by 1 base and V by 3 bases; bases with no gene match: 4. Germline V gene lookup returns CDR1 MDHEN and CDR2 SYDVKM.